A single sample gave rise to the 23 T cell receptor beta chains below, sequenced in a study of T cells expressing NK-cell markers (dated by TCRdb to about 2020). Library preparation employed 5' RACE. Sequencing relied on an Illumina HiSeq 2000. After the reads were reprocessed by TCRdb, one entry was made per CDR3 protein sequence, with no DNA. For this sample, the table gives some 450,000 distinct CDR3 sequences. The ten largest clones represent 6% to 9.5% of the sample. Material: blood T cells: a sorted CD56 or NKG2C T cell subset, CD4+ or CD8+ T cells, or bulk PBMC T cells (not recorded which). These receptors were obtained from a woman between 18 and 70 years old in good health.

The CDR3 spells CSAGGQGTTNEKLFF. The chain combines TRBV20-1 with TRBJ1-4; there is no DNA to check the TCRdb D call of TRBD1. This CDR3 spans 15 amino acids. Germline CDR1 and CDR2: DFQATT and SNEGSKA (reference sequence).

The chain employs TRBV28 and TRBJ2-7; the D call from TCRdb, TRBD1, cannot be confirmed without DNA. CDR1 MDHEN and CDR2 SYDVKM come from the germline V gene. CDR3 length equals 14 residues. This chain's CDR3 is CASSLKDSSNEQYF.

The V call is TRBV20-1, the J call TRBJ1-1; TCRdb calls TRBD1, which cannot be checked without DNA. The CDR3 spans 12 residues. The germline V gene has CDR1 DFQATT and CDR2 SNEGSKA (reference sequence). CDR3 protein: CSADDRDHEAFF.

The chain recombines TRBV7-2 with TRBJ1-1. This CDR3 is 15 amino acids long. CDR1 is SGHTA, CDR2 FQGNSA, per germline. CDR3 protein: CASSPDFGPNTEAFF.

The chain employs TRBV4-3 and TRBJ2-6. The CDR3 covers 17 residues. Germline CDR1 is LGHNA and CDR2 is YSLEER. CDR3: CASSQPGVGAGANVLTF.

The rearrangement uses TRBV5-1 and TRBJ1-6; checking the TCRdb D call of TRBD1 is not possible without DNA. The CDR3 length is 15 residues. CDR1 SGHRS and CDR2 YFSETQ come from the germline V gene. CDR3 region: CASSLVGGPDSPLHF.

This CDR3 is CASSSAGAYGYTF. The chain is built from TRBV28 and TRBJ1-2; the TCRdb call, TRBD1, lacks DNA for checking. Looked up from germline, CDR1 is MDHEN and CDR2 is SYDVKM. The CDR3 is 13 amino acids.

V gene TRBV5-6 combines with J gene TRBJ2-1; the TCRdb call, TRBD2, lacks DNA for checking. Per germline, CDR1 SGHDT and CDR2 YYEEEE. This CDR3 region has 18 residues. CDR3 residues: CASSSSSGGPRSYNEQFF.

This chain links TRBV12-3 or TRBV12-4 with TRBJ1-2; without DNA, the TCRdb call of TRBD1 cannot be checked. The CDR3 sequence is 17 residues long. This CDR3 is CASSLAGTGRFRDGYTF.

The CDR3 is CASSPHRVGGAETQYF. The chain employs TRBV4-3 and TRBJ2-5; TCRdb gives TRBD1 as the D gene, but with no DNA this cannot be confirmed. Germline lookup yields CDR1 LGHNA and CDR2 YSLEER. The CDR3 has 16 amino acids.

The V call is TRBV5-6, the J call TRBJ2-6; the TCRdb call, TRBD1, lacks DNA for checking. Per the germline V gene, CDR1 is SGHDT and CDR2 is YYEEEE. The CDR3 runs to 17 residues. This chain's CDR3 is CASSTGTGLAGANVLTF.

This chain joins TRBV29-1 and TRBJ2-1; TCRdb's D call, TRBD2, is unchecked because there is no DNA. The CDR3 has 15 amino acids. Looked up from germline, CDR1 is SQVTM and CDR2 is ANQGSEA. The CDR3 here is CSVELGRSFVNEQFF.

The chain carries TRBV9 and TRBJ2-7; checking the TCRdb D call of TRBD1 is not possible without DNA. This CDR3 has 16 amino acids. CDR1 and CDR2 (germline): SGDLS, YYNGEE. The CDR3 here is CASSPGPLGGAYEQYF.

The chain combines TRBV5-1 with TRBJ2-3; TCRdb lists TRBD1, though no DNA is available to test this call. From germline, CDR1 is SGHRS and CDR2 YFSETQ. This CDR3 comprises 12 residues. CDR3 region: CASSPPIDTQYF.

This rearrangement joins TRBV19 to TRBJ2-7; TCRdb calls TRBD2, which cannot be checked without DNA. The CDR3 runs to 12 residues. Germline V gene sequence: CDR1 LNHDA, CDR2 SQIVND (reference sequence). The chain's CDR3 is CASRAGGGEQYF.

The genes are TRBV7-2 and TRBJ2-1; as DNA is missing, the TRBD1 call by TCRdb cannot be tested. The CDR3 consists of 16 residues. In germline, CDR1 is SGHTA, CDR2 FQGNSA. The CDR3 region is CASNRGETGRLGEQFF.

The V call is TRBV7-9, the J call TRBJ1-1. The CDR3 has 14 residues. The germline gives CDR1 SEHNR, CDR2 FQNEAQ (reference sequence). CDR3 amino acids: CASRFDGVNTEAFF.

V and J are TRBV12-3 or TRBV12-4 and TRBJ2-4; TCRdb's D gene call, TRBD1, goes unchecked for lack of DNA. CDR3 length: 11 residues. The CDR3 here is CASTPGGIQYF.

The chain recombines TRBV11-1 with TRBJ2-7; no DNA is available, so the TRBD2 call from TCRdb remains unchecked. This CDR3 contains 18 residues. CDR1 and CDR2 from the germline V gene are SGHAT and FQDESV (reference sequence). CDR3: CASSPRLGGPIGPYEQYF.

The V call is TRBV20-1, the J call TRBJ1-2; with no DNA, the TCRdb D assignment of TRBD1 cannot be verified. The CDR3 covers 12 residues. Germline CDR1 DFQATT, CDR2 SNEGSKA (reference sequence). This CDR3 is CSAPVSVLEDTF.

The V call is TRBV18, the J call TRBJ1-5. The germline gives CDR1 KGHSH, CDR2 LQKENI. The CDR3 is made up of 14 amino acids. CDR3 protein: CASSRDPGNQPQHF.

The chain joins TRBV5-4 to TRBJ1-1. Germline V gene sequence: CDR1 SGHNT, CDR2 YYREEE (reference sequence). The CDR3 covers 14 residues. The CDR3 sequence is CASSLRQLNTEAFF.

This chain's CDR3 is CASSQDASSYEQYF. The chain has TRBV4-2 and TRBJ2-7. Germline V lookup: CDR1 LGHNA, CDR2 YNFKEQ. The CDR3 runs to 14 residues.